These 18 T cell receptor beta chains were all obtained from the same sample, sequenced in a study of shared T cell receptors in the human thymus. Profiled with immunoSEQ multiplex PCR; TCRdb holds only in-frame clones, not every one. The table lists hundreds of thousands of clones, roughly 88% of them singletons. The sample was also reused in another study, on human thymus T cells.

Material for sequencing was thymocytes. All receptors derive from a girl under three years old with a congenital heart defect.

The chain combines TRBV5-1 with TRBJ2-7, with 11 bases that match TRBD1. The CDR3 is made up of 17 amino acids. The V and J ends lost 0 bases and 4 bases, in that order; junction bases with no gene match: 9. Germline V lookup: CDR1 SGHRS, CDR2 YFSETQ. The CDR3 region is CASSLAVTGTGGYEQYF. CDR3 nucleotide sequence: TGCGCCAGCAGCTTGGCGGTTACCGGGACAGGGGGGTACGAGCAGTACTTC. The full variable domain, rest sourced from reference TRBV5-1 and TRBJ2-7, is KAGVTQTPRYLIKTRGQQVTLSCSPISGHRSVSWYQQTPGQGLQFLFEYFSETQRNKGNFPGRFSGRQFSNSRSEMNVSTLELGDSALYLCASSLAVTGTGGYEQYFGPGTRLTVT.

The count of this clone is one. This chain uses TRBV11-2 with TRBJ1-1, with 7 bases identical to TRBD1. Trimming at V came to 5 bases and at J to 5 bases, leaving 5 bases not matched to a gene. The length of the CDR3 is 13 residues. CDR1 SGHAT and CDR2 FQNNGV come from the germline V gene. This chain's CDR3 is CASSRETGTEAFF. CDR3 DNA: TGTGCCAGCAGCCGTGAGACAGGGACTGAAGCTTTCTTT.

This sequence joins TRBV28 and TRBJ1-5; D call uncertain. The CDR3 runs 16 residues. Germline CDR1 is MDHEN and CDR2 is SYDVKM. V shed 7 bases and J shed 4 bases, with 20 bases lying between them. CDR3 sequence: CASTPQDGKPNQPQHF. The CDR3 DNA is TGTGCCAGCACCCCACAAGATGGTAAACCAAATCAGCCCCAGCATTTT. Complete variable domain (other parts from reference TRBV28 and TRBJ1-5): DVKVTQSSRYLVKRTGEKVFLECVQDMDHENMFWYRQDPGLGLRLIYFSYDVKMKEKGDIPEGYSVSREKKERFSLILESASTNQTSMYLCASTPQDGKPNQPQHFGDGTRLSIL.

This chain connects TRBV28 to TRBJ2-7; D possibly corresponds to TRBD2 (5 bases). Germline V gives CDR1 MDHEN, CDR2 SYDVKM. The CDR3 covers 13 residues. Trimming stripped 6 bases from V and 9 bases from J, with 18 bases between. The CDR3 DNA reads TGTGCCAGCAGAACACCCGGGGTCCGAGGGCAGTACTTC. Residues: CASRTPGVRGQYF. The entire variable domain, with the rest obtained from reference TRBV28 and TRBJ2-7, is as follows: DVKVTQSSRYLVKRTGEKVFLECVQDMDHENMFWYRQDPGLGLRLIYFSYDVKMKEKGDIPEGYSVSREKKERFSLILESASTNQTSMYLCASRTPGVRGQYFGPGTRLTVT.

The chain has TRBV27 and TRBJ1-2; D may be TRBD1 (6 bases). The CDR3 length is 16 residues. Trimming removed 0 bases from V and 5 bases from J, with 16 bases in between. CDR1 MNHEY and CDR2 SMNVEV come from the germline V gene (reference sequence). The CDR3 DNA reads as TGTGCCAGCAGTTTATCATCAATTGGGGGGGCGTATGGCTACACCTTC. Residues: CASSLSSIGGAYGYTF.

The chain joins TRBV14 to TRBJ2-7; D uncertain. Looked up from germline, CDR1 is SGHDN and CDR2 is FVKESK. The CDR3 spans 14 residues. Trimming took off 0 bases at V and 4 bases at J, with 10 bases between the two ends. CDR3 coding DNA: TGTGCCAGCAGCCAAGAAAATATGTTATACGAGCAGTACTTC. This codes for CASSQENMLYEQYF.

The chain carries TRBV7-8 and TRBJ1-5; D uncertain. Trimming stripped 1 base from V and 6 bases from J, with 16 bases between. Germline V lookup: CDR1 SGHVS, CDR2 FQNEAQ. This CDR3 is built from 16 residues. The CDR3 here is CASSLVPRRRVQPQHF. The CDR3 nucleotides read TGTGCCAGCAGCTTAGTCCCGAGGCGACGGGTTCAGCCCCAGCATTTT.

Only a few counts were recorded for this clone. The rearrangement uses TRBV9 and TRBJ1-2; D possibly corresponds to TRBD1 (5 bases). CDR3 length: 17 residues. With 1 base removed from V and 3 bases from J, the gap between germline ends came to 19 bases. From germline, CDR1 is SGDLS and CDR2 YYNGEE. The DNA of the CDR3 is TGTGCCAGCAGCGTACACCAGTCCTTTGACAGTCACTATGGCTACACCTTC. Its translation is CASSVHQSFDSHYGYTF.

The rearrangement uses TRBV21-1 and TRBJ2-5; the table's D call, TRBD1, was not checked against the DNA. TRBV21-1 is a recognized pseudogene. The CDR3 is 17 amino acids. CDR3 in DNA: TGTGCCAGCCCGACAGGGTCGGAGTGGGATCCCCCAGAGACCCAGTACTTC. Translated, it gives CASPTGSEWDPPETQYF.

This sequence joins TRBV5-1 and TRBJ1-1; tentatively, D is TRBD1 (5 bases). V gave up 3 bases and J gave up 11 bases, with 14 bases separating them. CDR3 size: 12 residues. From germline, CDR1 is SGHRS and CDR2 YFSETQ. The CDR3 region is CASSSTGADAFF. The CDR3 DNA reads TGCGCCAGCAGCTCTACAGGTGCGGACGCTTTCTTT.

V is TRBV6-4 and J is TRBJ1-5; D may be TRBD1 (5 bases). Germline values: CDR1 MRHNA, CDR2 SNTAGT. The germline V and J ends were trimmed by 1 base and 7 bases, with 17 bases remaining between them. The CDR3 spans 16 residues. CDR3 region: CASSDFRRREDQPQHF. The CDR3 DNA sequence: TGTGCCAGCAGTGACTTTCGGCGCAGGGAGGACCAGCCCCAGCATTTT.

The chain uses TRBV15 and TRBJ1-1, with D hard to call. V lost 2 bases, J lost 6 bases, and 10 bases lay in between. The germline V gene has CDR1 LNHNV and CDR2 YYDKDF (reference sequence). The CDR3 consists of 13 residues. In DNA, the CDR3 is TGTGCCACCAGCAGACTTTATGGGCCTGAAGCTTTCTTT. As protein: CATSRLYGPEAFF.

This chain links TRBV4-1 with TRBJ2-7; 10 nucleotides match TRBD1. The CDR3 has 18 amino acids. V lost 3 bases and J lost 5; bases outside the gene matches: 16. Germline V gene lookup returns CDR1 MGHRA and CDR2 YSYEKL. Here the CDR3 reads CASSHETGGVGPYDEQYF. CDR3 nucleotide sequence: TGCGCCAGCAGCCACGAGACAGGGGGCGTAGGACCTTACGACGAGCAGTACTTC.

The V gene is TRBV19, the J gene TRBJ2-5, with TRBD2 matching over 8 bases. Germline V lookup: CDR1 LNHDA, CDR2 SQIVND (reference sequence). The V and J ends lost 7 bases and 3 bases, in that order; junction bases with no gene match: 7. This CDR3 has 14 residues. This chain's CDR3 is CASNLRGGEETQYF. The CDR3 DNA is TGTGCCAGTAACCTTCGGGGGGGAGAAGAGACCCAGTACTTC.

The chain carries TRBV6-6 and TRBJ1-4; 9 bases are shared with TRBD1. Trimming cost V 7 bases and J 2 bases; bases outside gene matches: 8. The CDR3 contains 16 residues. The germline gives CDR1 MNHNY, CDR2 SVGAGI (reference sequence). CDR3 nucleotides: TGTGCCAGCAACACCCAGGGGACAGGGACTAATGAAAAACTGTTTTTT. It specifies CASNTQGTGTNEKLFF.

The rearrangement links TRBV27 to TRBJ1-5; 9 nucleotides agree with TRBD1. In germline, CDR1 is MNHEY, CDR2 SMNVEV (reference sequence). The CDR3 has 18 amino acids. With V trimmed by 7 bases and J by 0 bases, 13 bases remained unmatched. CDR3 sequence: CASKNWTGDGSSNQPQHF. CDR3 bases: TGTGCCAGCAAAAATTGGACAGGGGATGGGTCTAGCAATCAGCCCCAGCATTTT.

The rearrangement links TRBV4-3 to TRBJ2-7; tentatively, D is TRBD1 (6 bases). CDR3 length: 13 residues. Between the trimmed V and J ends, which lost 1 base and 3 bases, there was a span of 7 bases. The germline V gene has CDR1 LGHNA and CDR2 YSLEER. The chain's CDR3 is CASSQAGDYEQYF. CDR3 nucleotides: TGCGCCAGCAGCCAAGCAGGGGACTACGAGCAGTACTTC.

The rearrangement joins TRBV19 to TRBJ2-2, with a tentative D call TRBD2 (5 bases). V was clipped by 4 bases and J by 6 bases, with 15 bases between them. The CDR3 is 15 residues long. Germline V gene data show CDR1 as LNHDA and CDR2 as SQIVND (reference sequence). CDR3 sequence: CASSKGALGAGELFF. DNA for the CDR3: TGTGCCAGTAGTAAGGGAGCATTAGGCGCCGGGGAGCTGTTTTTT.